This entry describes one T cell receptor (beta chain). The study subjected TCRalpha and TCRbeta cDNA to two nested PCRs of approximately 17 and 9 cycles. Following a re-call of the 5' RACE reads, TCRdb has one entry per CDR3 protein and lacks DNA. The table for this sample gives 95,000 to 110,000 distinct CDR3 sequences. Germline V gene lookup returns CDR1 SGHNT and CDR2 YYREEE (reference sequence). This CDR3 spans 12 amino acids. These data belong to a study of monozygotic twins with inflammatory bowel disease. This TCR derives from a human donor with ulcerative colitis or Crohn's disease, or a healthy co-twin of an affected twin (not recorded which). The V gene is TRBV5-4, the J gene TRBJ2-5. The sequencing input was blood. The CDR3 region is CASSLPQETQYF.